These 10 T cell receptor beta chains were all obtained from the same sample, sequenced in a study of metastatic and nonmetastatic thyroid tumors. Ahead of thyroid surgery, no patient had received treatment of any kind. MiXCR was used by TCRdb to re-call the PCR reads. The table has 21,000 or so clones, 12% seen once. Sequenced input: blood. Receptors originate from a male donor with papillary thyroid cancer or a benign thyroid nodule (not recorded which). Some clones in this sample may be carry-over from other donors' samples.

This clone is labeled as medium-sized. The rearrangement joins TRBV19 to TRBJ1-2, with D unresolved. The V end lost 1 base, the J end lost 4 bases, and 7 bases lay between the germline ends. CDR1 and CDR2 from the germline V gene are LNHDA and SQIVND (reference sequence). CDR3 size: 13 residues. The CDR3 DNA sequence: TGTGCCAGTAGTATAGGGACGAGCTATGGCTACACCTTC. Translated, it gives CASSIGTSYGYTF.

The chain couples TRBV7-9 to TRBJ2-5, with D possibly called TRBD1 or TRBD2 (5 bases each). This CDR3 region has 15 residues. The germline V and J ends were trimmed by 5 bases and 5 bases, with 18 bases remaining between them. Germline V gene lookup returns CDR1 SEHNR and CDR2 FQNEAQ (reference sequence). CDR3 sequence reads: CASSIWDGASETQYF. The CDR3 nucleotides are TGTGCCAGCAGCATTTGGGACGGTGCAAGTGAGACCCAGTACTTC.

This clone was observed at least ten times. CDR3: CASSEILGTANTEAFF. As DNA, the CDR3 is TGCGCCAGCAGTGAAATCCTGGGAACAGCGAACACTGAAGCTTTCTTT. The rearrangement uses TRBV10-2 and TRBJ1-1; D unresolved. The CDR3 length is 16 residues. Trimming left V 3 bases short and J 1 base short, with 15 bases between. Germline-derived CDR1 and CDR2 are WSHSY and SAAADI.

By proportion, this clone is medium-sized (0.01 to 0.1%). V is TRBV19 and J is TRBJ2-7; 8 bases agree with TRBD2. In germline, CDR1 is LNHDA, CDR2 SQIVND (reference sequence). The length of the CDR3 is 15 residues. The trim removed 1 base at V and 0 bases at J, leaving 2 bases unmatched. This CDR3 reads CASSIAAGGSYEQYF. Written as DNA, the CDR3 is TGTGCCAGTAGTATAGCTGCGGGGGGCTCCTACGAGCAGTACTTC. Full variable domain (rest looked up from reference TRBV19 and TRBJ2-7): DGGITQSPKYLFRKEGQNVTLSCEQNLNHDAMYWYRQDPGQGLRLIYYSQIVNDFQKGDIAEGYSVSREKKESFPLTVTSAQKNPTAFYLCASSIAAGGSYEQYFGPGTRLTVT.

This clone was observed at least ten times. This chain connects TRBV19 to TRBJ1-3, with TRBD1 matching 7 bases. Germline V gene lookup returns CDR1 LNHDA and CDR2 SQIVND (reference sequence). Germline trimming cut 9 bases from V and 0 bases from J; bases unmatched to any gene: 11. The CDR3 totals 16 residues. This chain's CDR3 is CASTRTGTFSGNTIYF. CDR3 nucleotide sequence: TGTGCCAGCACCCGGACAGGAACTTTCTCTGGAAACACCATATATTTT.

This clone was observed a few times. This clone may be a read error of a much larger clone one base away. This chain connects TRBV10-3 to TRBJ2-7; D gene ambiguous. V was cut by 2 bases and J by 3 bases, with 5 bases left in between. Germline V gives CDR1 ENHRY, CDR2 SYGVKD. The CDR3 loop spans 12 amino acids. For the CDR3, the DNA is TGTGCCATCAGTGAGAATATCTACGAGCAGTACTTC. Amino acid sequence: CAISENIYEQYF.

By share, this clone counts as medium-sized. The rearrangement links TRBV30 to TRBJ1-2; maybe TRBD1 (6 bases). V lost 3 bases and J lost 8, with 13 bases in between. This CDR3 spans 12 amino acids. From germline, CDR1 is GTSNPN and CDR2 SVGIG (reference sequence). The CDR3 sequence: CAWSEDSRGYTF. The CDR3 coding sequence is TGTGCCTGGAGCGAGGACAGTAGAGGCTACACCTTC.

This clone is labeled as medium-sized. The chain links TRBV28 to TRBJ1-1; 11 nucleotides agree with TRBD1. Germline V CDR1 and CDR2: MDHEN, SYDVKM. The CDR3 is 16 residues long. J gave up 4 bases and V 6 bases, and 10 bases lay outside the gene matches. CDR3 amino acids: CASRRPGTGGSTEAFF. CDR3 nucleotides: TGTGCCAGCAGACGTCCCGGGACAGGGGGGAGCACTGAAGCTTTCTTT.

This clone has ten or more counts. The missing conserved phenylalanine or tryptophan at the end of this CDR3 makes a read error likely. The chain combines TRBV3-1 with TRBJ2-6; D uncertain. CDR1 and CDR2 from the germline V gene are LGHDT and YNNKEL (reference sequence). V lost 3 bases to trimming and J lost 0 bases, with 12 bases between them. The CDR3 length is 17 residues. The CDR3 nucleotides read TGTGCCAGCAGCCATAGCCGGCGTATCTCTGGGGCCAACGTCCTGACTCTC. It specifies CASSHSRRISGANVLTL.

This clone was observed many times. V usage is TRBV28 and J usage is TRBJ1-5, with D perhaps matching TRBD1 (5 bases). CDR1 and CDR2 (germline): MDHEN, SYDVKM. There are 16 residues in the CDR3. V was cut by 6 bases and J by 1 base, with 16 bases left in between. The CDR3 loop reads CASRRGWAGSNQPQHF. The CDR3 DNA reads TGTGCCAGCAGGCGCGGTTGGGCAGGGAGCAATCAGCCCCAGCATTTT.